These T cell receptor beta chains were read from a single sample in a study of OX40 agonist ivuxolimab in advanced cancers. TCRdb's table, derived via immunoSEQ multiplex PCR, lists solely in-frame clones and lacks some. The sample has fewer than 80,000 clones; over 75% are singletons. This sample comprised CD4+ or CD8+ T cells sorted from blood, obtained in a trial of the OX40 agonist ivuxolimab. The receptors originated from an adult with an advanced solid tumor such as melanoma, head and neck, liver or kidney cancer. Each CDR3 is given with its conserved first and last residue. D genes are given only for firm matches. The size field is filled for only some rows; it gives once, few, many or a size class.

size,V,D,J,DNA,CDR3
medium-sized,TRBV28,-,TRBJ2-1,TGTGCCAGCTGGCGGAGGCCCCCCTACAATGAGCAGTTCTTC,CASWRRPPYNEQFF
-,TRBV7-2,-,TRBJ2-3,TGTGCCAGCAGCCCGGGGGGACAGGCGCGCACAGATACGCAGTATTTT,CASSPGGQARTDTQYF
-,TRBV11-3,-,TRBJ2-1,TGTGCCAGCAGCTCGGGACAATACAATGAGCAGTTCTTC,CASSSGQYNEQFF
-,TRBV5-1,TRBD1,TRBJ2-3,TGCGCCAGCAGCGGTCAGGGGGCAGGTGATACGCAGTATTTT,CASSGQGAGDTQYF
-,TRBV6-1,-,TRBJ2-3,TGTGCCAGCAGTGCCGGACTATCAGGGCCATTAGATACGCAGTATTTT,CASSAGLSGPLDTQYF
-,TRBV7-6,TRBD2,TRBJ2-1,TGTGCCAGCAGCCCGCGGGGGTTAGCGGGGGATCTCTACAATGAGCAGTTCTTC,CASSPRGLAGDLYNEQFF
-,TRBV7-9,TRBD1,TRBJ1-1,TGTGCCAGCAGCTTAGTTATGACAGGGGGGCTGAACACTGAAGCTTTCTTT,CASSLVMTGGLNTEAFF
-,TRBV7-2,-,TRBJ2-1,TGTGCCAGCAGCTTCTCCCAATCTTACAATGAGCAGTTCTTC,CASSFSQSYNEQFF
-,TRBV5-1,TRBD2,TRBJ2-1,TGCGCCAGCATGTCGCTAGCGGGAAACAATGAGCAGTTCTTC,CASMSLAGNNEQFF
-,TRBV9,-,TRBJ1-3,TGTGCCAGCAGCGTAGAGGAGGGAAACACCATATATTTT,CASSVEEGNTIYF
-,TRBV4-1,TRBD1,TRBJ2-7,TGCGCCAGCAGCCACCCTCGACAGGGGGAAATCTCCTACGAGCAGTACTTC,CASSHPRQGEISYEQYF
-,TRBV21-1,-,TRBJ2-5,TGTGCCAGCAGCAAGGGGCACGGGGAGACCCAGTACTTC,CASSKGHGETQYF
-,TRBV11-2,-,TRBJ2-4,TGTGCCAGCAGCTTAGATCAGGGCAGGGGATACATTCAGTACTTC,CASSLDQGRGYIQYF
-,TRBV11-2,-,TRBJ1-4,TGTGCCAGCAGCCAAGTTACCTTCGCAACTAATGAAAAACTGTTTTTT,CASSQVTFATNEKLFF